These 29 T cell receptor beta chains came from one sample sequenced in a study of shared T cell receptors in the human thymus (dated by TCRdb to 2020 to 2023). Library method: the immunoSEQ multiplex PCR assay. TCRdb obtained this table from immuneACCESS and retained in-frame rearrangements with V and J assigned. These tables miss some clones; where compared with another copy, unresolved V genes account for less than half of the shortfall, and the remainder is unexplained. Present in this sample are about 660,000 clones, approximately 87% of which were seen just once. The ten largest account for 0.0095% to 0.012% of the sample. Another study also made use of these data, one on human thymus T cells.

The sample comprised thymocytes. The receptors were sampled from a boy under three years old with a congenital heart defect. Donor details come from another sample of the same person, matched by shared clones.

V usage is TRBV18 and J usage is TRBJ2-7, with D possibly TRBD1 on 8 matching bases. Trimming removed 3 bases at V and 4 bases at J, with 16 bases between. The CDR3 covers 15 residues. Germline assignment: CDR1 KGHSH and CDR2 LQKENI. The CDR3 loop reads CASSPYRGGRYEQYF. CDR3 DNA sequence: TGTGCCAGCTCACCTTACAGGGGGGGGCGATACGAGCAGTACTTC.

In its sample, this clone was seen once. The chain employs TRBV6-5 and TRBJ2-7; 7 bases match TRBD2. Trimming cost V 6 bases and J 3 bases; bases outside gene matches: 8. In germline, CDR1 is MNHEY, CDR2 SVGAGI. The CDR3 contains 14 residues. CDR3 protein: CASRCREGCYEQYF. As DNA, the CDR3 is TGTGCCAGCAGGTGTAGGGAGGGGTGCTACGAGCAGTACTTC.

A single count supports this clone. The chain joins TRBV2 to TRBJ2-5, with a possible D match to TRBD1 (7 bases). The V end lost 4 bases, the J end lost 2 bases, and 14 bases lay between the germline ends. The CDR3 runs 15 residues. In germline, CDR1 is SNHLY, CDR2 FYNNEI. The chain's CDR3 is CASSGTTGRQETQYF. CDR3 sequence (DNA): TGTGCCAGCAGTGGAACGACAGGGAGGCAAGAGACCCAGTACTTC. The variable domain in full, completed from reference TRBV2 and TRBJ2-5, reads EPEVTQTPSHQVTQMGQEVILRCVPISNHLYFYWYRQILGQKVEFLVSFYNNEISEKSEIFDDQFSVERPDGSNFTLKIRSTKLEDSAMYFCASSGTTGRQETQYFGPGTRLLVL.

The chain is built from TRBV11-3 and TRBJ2-7; 13 positions match TRBD2. From germline, CDR1 is SGHNT and CDR2 YENEEA. The CDR3 has 15 amino acids. V shed 5 bases, J shed 4 bases, and the junction held 5 bases outside the gene matches. CDR3 DNA sequence: TGTGCCAGCAGCCCGAGACTAGCGGGAGGTTACGAGCAGTACTTC. Translating gives CASSPRLAGGYEQYF.

CDR3 sequence: CASSQETGTAYEQYF. The CDR3 nucleotides read TGCGCCAGCAGCCAAGAGACAGGAACAGCCTACGAGCAGTACTTC. The rearrangement uses TRBV4-3 and TRBJ2-7, with D perhaps TRBD1 (6 bases). The CDR3 contains 15 residues. Germline V lookup: CDR1 LGHNA, CDR2 YSLEER. With 0 bases removed from V and 2 bases from J, the gap between germline ends came to 11 bases.

This clone was seen more than once but under ten times. Written as DNA, the CDR3 is TGTGCCAGCAGCTTAACACCGACTAGCGTCACGCCCTCCTACGAGCAGTACTTC. Protein sequence: CASSLTPTSVTPSYEQYF. V is TRBV7-2 and J is TRBJ2-7; TRBD2 agrees at 8 bases. This CDR3 is built from 18 residues. Germline CDR1 SGHTA, CDR2 FQGNSA. V lost 2 bases and J lost 0; bases outside the gene matches: 12.

V is TRBV27 and J is TRBJ2-7; 8 bases are shared with TRBD1. The J segment lost 1 base and the V segment lost 4 bases, leaving 3 bases of the junction unmatched. CDR1 is MNHEY and CDR2 is SMNVEV in the germline V gene (reference sequence). This CDR3 is 14 amino acids long. CDR3 DNA: TGTGCCAGCAGTTCCTACAGGGGGTCCTACGAGCAGTACTTC. Its translation is CASSSYRGSYEQYF.

CDR3 loop: CASNAGTAGREKLFF. The CDR3 nucleotides read TGTGCCAGCAACGCGGGGACAGCCGGGAGAGAAAAACTGTTTTTT. V and J are TRBV2 and TRBJ1-4, with 7 bases that match TRBD1. Trimming removed 7 bases from V and 8 bases from J; junction bases left unmatched: 13. Germline lookup yields CDR1 SNHLY and CDR2 FYNNEI. This CDR3 region has 15 residues.

V and J are TRBV9 and TRBJ1-1; TRBD1 matches 10 bases. Germline V CDR1 and CDR2: SGDLS, YYNGEE. The CDR3 contains 13 residues. V lost 3 bases and J lost 8; bases outside the gene matches: 4. The CDR3 region is CASSGQGAEEAFF. The CDR3 DNA reads TGTGCCAGCAGCGGACAGGGGGCTGAGGAAGCTTTCTTT.

This clone was found once. V gene TRBV27 combines with J gene TRBJ2-2, with 10 bases identical to TRBD1. The V gene end was trimmed by 6 bases and the J gene end by 2 bases; junction bases not matched to a gene: 9. Germline V lookup: CDR1 MNHEY, CDR2 SMNVEV (reference sequence). This CDR3 contains 17 residues. CDR3 amino acids: CASRLGLTGGNTGELFF. DNA of the CDR3: TGTGCCAGCAGATTAGGGCTGACAGGGGGCAACACCGGGGAGCTGTTTTTT.

The V and J genes are TRBV15 and TRBJ1-3, with D possibly TRBD1 on 5 matching bases. The CDR3 sequence is 16 residues long. Trimming left V 4 bases short and J 0 bases short, with 13 bases between. Germline V gives CDR1 LNHNV, CDR2 YYDKDF (reference sequence). The CDR3 protein is CATSIRDSDSGNTIYF. In DNA form, the CDR3 reads TGTGCCACCAGCATCCGGGACTCCGACTCTGGAAACACCATATATTTT.

This clone was recorded only once. The V and J genes are TRBV27 and TRBJ2-7, with 15 bases aligning to TRBD2. This CDR3 spans 17 amino acids. Per the germline V gene, CDR1 is MNHEY and CDR2 is SMNVEV (reference sequence). V trimming: 4 bases; J trimming: 2 bases; junction bases outside the gene matches: 6. CDR3 nucleotides: TGTGCCAGCAGTTCCGGACTAGCGGGAGGGCCAGCCTACGAGCAGTACTTC. Translated, it gives CASSSGLAGGPAYEQYF.

The chain links TRBV2 to TRBJ2-1; 7 bases agree with TRBD2. The CDR3 contains 13 residues. Trimming removed 5 bases from V and 7 bases from J; junction bases left unmatched: 5. CDR1 and CDR2 (germline): SNHLY, FYNNEI. Here the CDR3 reads CASSPGEGNEQFF. The DNA of the CDR3 is TGTGCCAGCAGTCCGGGGGAGGGGAATGAGCAGTTCTTC.

The chain has TRBV5-6 and TRBJ2-5; 7 positions agree with TRBD2. CDR1 is SGHDT and CDR2 is YYEEEE in the germline V gene. The CDR3 runs to 15 residues. Trimming at V came to 7 bases and at J to 4 bases, leaving 13 bases not matched to a gene. The CDR3 nucleotides are TGTGCCAGCGGGAGGGGCCGCCTTGTCAGAGAGACCCAGTACTTC. It encodes CASGRGRLVRETQYF.

The chain combines TRBV4-3 with TRBJ1-4; D gene unclear. This CDR3 region has 15 residues. V lost 1 base to trimming and J lost 0 bases, with 6 bases between them. Germline V lookup: CDR1 LGHNA, CDR2 YSLEER. CDR3 coding DNA: TGCGCCAGCAGCCAAGTGGAGACAACTAATGAAAAACTGTTTTTT. Translated: CASSQVETTNEKLFF.

This chain joins TRBV7-3 and TRBJ2-1, with 9 bases identical to TRBD2. The CDR3 sequence is 16 residues long. Unmatched junction bases numbered 6, after V lost 2 bases and J lost 4 bases. Germline V gives CDR1 SGHTA, CDR2 FQGTGA. The CDR3 reads CASSLLSGSYYNEQFF. CDR3 nucleotide sequence: TGTGCCAGCAGCTTACTTAGCGGGAGTTATTACAATGAGCAGTTCTTC.

This chain links TRBV7-9 with TRBJ2-7; 7 bases line up with TRBD2. The V gene's germline CDR1 is SEHNR and CDR2 FQNEAQ (reference sequence). The CDR3 runs 17 residues. V was pared by 5 bases and J by 2 bases, with 15 bases of the junction left unmatched. The DNA of the CDR3 is TGTGCCAGCAGCCCGACCCCGAGGCCTAGCGGACCCTACGAGCAGTACTTC. It yields the protein CASSPTPRPSGPYEQYF.

The V gene is TRBV7-8, the J gene TRBJ2-7; TRBD2 matches at 12 bases. V was clipped by 4 bases and J by 2 bases; unmatched bases: 3. Looked up from germline, CDR1 is SGHVS and CDR2 is FQNEAQ. This CDR3 region has 15 residues. This chain's CDR3 is CASSSPSGRAYEQYF. CDR3 bases: TGTGCCAGCAGCTCCCCTAGCGGGAGGGCCTACGAGCAGTACTTC.

The chain uses TRBV6-5 and TRBJ2-1, with D hard to call. Germline V gene data show CDR1 as MNHEY and CDR2 as SVGAGI. The ends were cut back, 0 bases at V and 6 bases at J, with 12 bases in the middle. This CDR3 comprises 15 residues. Written as DNA, the CDR3 is TGTGCCAGCAGTTACTCGAGGAAAGCCCGCAATGAGCAGTTCTTC. The encoded protein is CASSYSRKARNEQFF.

The CDR3 DNA reads TGTGCCAGCAGCCCCTCTGGGCAGGGTGTGGAAGAGACCCAGTACTTC. Its translation is CASSPSGQGVEETQYF. The chain employs TRBV2 and TRBJ2-5; the D gene is possibly TRBD1 (5 bases). With 6 bases removed from V and 3 bases from J, the gap between germline ends came to 20 bases. CDR3 size: 16 residues. Germline-derived CDR1 and CDR2 are SNHLY and FYNNEI.

The chain combines TRBV5-1 with TRBJ2-1, with TRBD2 matching over 8 bases. V lost 4 bases, J lost 1 base, and 7 bases stayed unmatched. CDR1 and CDR2 from the germline V gene are SGHRS and YFSETQ. The CDR3 is made up of 16 amino acids. The CDR3 DNA is TGCGCCAGCAGCCCTTCAGCGGGAGTTTCCTACAATGAGCAGTTCTTC. Encoded protein: CASSPSAGVSYNEQFF.

CDR3 amino acids: CASSTRQSEKLFF. The CDR3 DNA sequence: TGTGCCAGCAGCACTCGACAGTCCGAAAAACTGTTTTTT. J is TRBJ1-4 and V is TRBV7-2, with D tentatively TRBD1 (5 bases). CDR3 length: 13 residues. Trimming left V 5 bases short and J 8 bases short, with 12 bases between. Germline V gene lookup returns CDR1 SGHTA and CDR2 FQGNSA.

The chain uses TRBV5-4 and TRBJ2-5; TRBD2 agrees at 8 bases. The J segment lost 4 bases and the V segment lost 4 bases, leaving 6 bases of the junction unmatched. The CDR3 runs 14 residues. The germline V gene has CDR1 SGHNT and CDR2 YYREEE (reference sequence). The CDR3 loop is CASSPAGVRETQYF. The DNA for the CDR3 is TGTGCCAGCAGCCCAGCGGGAGTGAGAGAGACCCAGTACTTC.

This chain joins TRBV9 and TRBJ2-1, with 15 positions matching TRBD2. This CDR3 spans 16 amino acids. V was clipped by 4 bases and J by 7 bases; unmatched bases: 6. Per germline, CDR1 SGDLS and CDR2 YYNGEE. For the CDR3, the DNA is TGTGCCAGCAGCCTCCGGACTAGCGGGAGGGGAAATGAGCAGTTCTTC. Translation: CASSLRTSGRGNEQFF.

The chain has TRBV30 and TRBJ1-2; D gene ambiguous. This CDR3 contains 12 residues. Deletions cut 3 bases from V and 4 bases from J, with 9 bases between. CDR1 and CDR2 from the germline V gene are GTSNPN and SVGIG (reference sequence). The CDR3 sequence: CAWRGEGYGYTF. The CDR3, as DNA: TGTGCCTGGAGAGGAGAGGGCTATGGCTACACCTTC.

The chain recombines TRBV19 with TRBJ2-3; D might be TRBD1 (5 bases). Germline V lookup: CDR1 LNHDA, CDR2 SQIVND (reference sequence). The CDR3 loop spans 12 amino acids. V was pared by 7 bases and J by 6 bases, with 11 bases between. The CDR3 DNA sequence: TGTGCCAGTATAGGACCAGGGGATACGCAGTATTTT. It encodes CASIGPGDTQYF.

The chain carries TRBV15 and TRBJ2-7; D may be TRBD2 (6 bases). There are 16 residues in the CDR3. The germline V and J ends were trimmed by 4 bases and 4 bases, with 20 bases remaining between them. Germline values: CDR1 LNHNV, CDR2 YYDKDF (reference sequence). The DNA of the CDR3 is TGTGCCACCAGCACCGGGGTTGGTAGCGGATTATACGAGCAGTACTTC. Translating it yields CATSTGVGSGLYEQYF.

The V call is TRBV6-1, the J call TRBJ2-3; 9 positions match TRBD2. CDR1 is MNHNS, CDR2 SASEGT, per germline. The CDR3 spans 15 residues. Losses at the gene ends were 4 bases for V and 3 bases for J; bases not matched to a gene: 5. The CDR3 protein is CASSVSGSGTDTQYF. CDR3 DNA: TGTGCCAGCAGTGTTAGCGGGAGTGGGACAGATACGCAGTATTTT.

The chain has TRBV4-1 and TRBJ2-7; D possibly corresponds to TRBD1 (5 bases). CDR1 is MGHRA and CDR2 is YSYEKL in the germline V gene. This CDR3 has 18 amino acids. Deletions cut 1 base from V and 3 bases from J, with 22 bases between. The CDR3 bases are TGCGCCAGCAGCCAAGTCTCTCACAGGCCTACTAAGATCTACGAGCAGTACTTC. This encodes CASSQVSHRPTKIYEQYF.